This T cell receptor (beta chain) emerged from a study of T cell changes during pregnancy in multiple sclerosis. Produced via immunoSEQ multiplex PCR; TCRdb's table is partial and in-frame only. The data contain some 60,000 clones, around 89% of them seen just once; the ten biggest clones take up approximately 2%. Germline V lookup: CDR1 SNHLY, CDR2 FYNNEI. The CDR3 loop spans 13 amino acids. J lost 4 bases, V lost 2 bases, and 0 bases had no gene match. The receptor comes from a female donor with multiple sclerosis, enrolled in a pregnancy study. The genes are TRBV2 and TRBJ1-1, with 8 bases fitting TRBD1. The sequencing here drew on peripheral blood, taken after pregnancy. CDR3 in DNA: TGTGCCAGCAGTGAACAGGGGGCCACTGAAGCTTTCTTT. Its protein is CASSEQGATEAFF.